This TCR beta chain was identified in a study of blood T cell repertoires in COVID-19. About the research overall: Collection of acute and convalescent COVID-19 samples took place in the United States, Italy and Spain. T cells, B-cell-depleted T cells, or PBMCs supplied cDNA or gDNA.

Original methodology: Cell counts per sample came from amplifying reference gene primers. The method was immunoSEQ multiplex PCR; TCRdb's version includes in-frame clones alone and lacks a portion of them. The V and J calls and the clone size are those of that table, but D and trimming were determined from the DNA. The table lists roughly 90,000 clones, 85% of them singletons, with approximately 40% in the top ten. This CDR3 spans 14 amino acids. Germline CDR1 reads SGHKS; CDR2 reads YYEKEE (reference sequence). V gave up 2 bases and J gave up 10 bases, with 13 bases separating them. The source is a man older than 75 with acute or convalescent COVID-19. The specimen was peripheral blood. The V call is TRBV5-5, the J call TRBJ1-6; TRBD1 is a possible D gene (6 bases). This CDR3 is CASSFDRFVSPLHF. CDR3 bases: TGTGCCAGCAGCTTTGACAGGTTCGTCTCACCCCTCCACTTT.